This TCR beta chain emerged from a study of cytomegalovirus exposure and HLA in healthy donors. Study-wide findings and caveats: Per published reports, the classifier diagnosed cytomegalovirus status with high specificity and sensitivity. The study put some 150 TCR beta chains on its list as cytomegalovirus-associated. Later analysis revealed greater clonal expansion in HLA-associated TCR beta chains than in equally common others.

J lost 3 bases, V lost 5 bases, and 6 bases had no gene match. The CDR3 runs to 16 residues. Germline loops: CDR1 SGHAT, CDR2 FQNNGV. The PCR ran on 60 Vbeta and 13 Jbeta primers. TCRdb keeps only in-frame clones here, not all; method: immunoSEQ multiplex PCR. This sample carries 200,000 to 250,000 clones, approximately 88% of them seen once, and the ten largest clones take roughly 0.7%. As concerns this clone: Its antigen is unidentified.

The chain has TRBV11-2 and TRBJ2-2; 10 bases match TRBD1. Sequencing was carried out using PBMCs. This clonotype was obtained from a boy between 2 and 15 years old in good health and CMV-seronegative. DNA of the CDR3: TGTGCCAGCAGCCCCGGGACAGGGGCTTACACCGGGGAGCTGTTTTTT. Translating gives CASSPGTGAYTGELFF.